These T cell receptor beta chains were read from a single sample in a study of T cell responses to AZD1222 COVID-19 vaccine. Method: immunoSEQ multiplex PCR; TCRdb's copy keeps in-frame clones and lacks some. The data hold about 110,000 clones, with about nine tenths observed a single time. The specimen was peripheral blood, collected 28 days after the second AZD1222 dose. These receptors were obtained from an adult who received the AZD1222 COVID-19 vaccine. Each CDR3 is given with its conserved first and last residue. D genes are given only for firm matches. Rows may omit the clone size; those that give it use once, few, many or a size class.

>-|TRBJ2-1|TRBD2|TRBV10-3
TGTGCCATCAGTGAGGGCGGGGGGGCCCACGATGAGCAGTTCTTC
CAISEGGGAHDEQFF
>-|TRBJ1-1|-|TRBV7-9
TGTGCCAGCACATACGGGGTGGCCACTGAAGCTTTCTTT
CASTYGVATEAFF
>-|TRBJ2-7|TRBD1|TRBV28
TGTGCCAGCCGTCAGGGGGCAGGGACCTACGAGCAGTACTTC
CASRQGAGTYEQYF
>-|TRBJ1-4|-|TRBV28
TGTGCCAGCAGTTTAATCTTGAGCAGGGATGAAAAACTGTTTTTT
CASSLILSRDEKLFF
>-|TRBJ2-2|-|TRBV9
TGTGCCAGCAGCCCATCAGGGGTTTGGGTCAACACCGGGGAGCTGTTTTTT
CASSPSGVWVNTGELFF
>-|TRBJ1-2|-|TRBV28
TGTGCCAGCAGTTTATGGCCGGATCTCTATGGCTACACCTTC
CASSLWPDLYGYTF
>-|TRBJ1-2|TRBD1|TRBV3-1/TRBV3-2
TGTGCCAGCAGCCGGGACAGCATCTATGGCTACACCTTC
CASSRDSIYGYTF
>-|TRBJ2-2|TRBD2|TRBV19
TGTGCCAGTAGTCTGCGACTAGCGGGCGCCACCGGGGAGCTGTTTTTT
CASSLRLAGATGELFF
>once|TRBJ1-3|-|TRBV12-3/TRBV12-4
TGTGCCAGCAGTTTTAAGGACACCATATATTTT
CASSFKDTIYF
>-|TRBJ1-1|-|TRBV7-9
TGTGCCAGCAGCTTAGGGTCCTGGGCCGAAGCTTTCTTT
CASSLGSWAEAFF
>once|TRBJ2-1|-|TRBV5-4
TGTGCCAGCAGCTTCGGGTCGAGCTCCTACAATGAGCAGTTCTTC
CASSFGSSSYNEQFF
>-|TRBJ1-3|-|TRBV14
TGTGCCAGCAGCCCCACCACCGCGGGAAACACCATATATTTT
CASSPTTAGNTIYF
>-|TRBJ1-1|-|TRBV7-6
TGTGCCAGCAGCTTTGACGGGGCAGAGAACACTGAAGCTTTCTTT
CASSFDGAENTEAFF
>-|TRBJ1-1|-|TRBV11-2
TGTGCCAGCAGCGTACAGGGGAACACTGAAGCTTTCTTT
CASSVQGNTEAFF
>-|TRBJ2-2|TRBD2|TRBV7-2
TGTGCCAGCAGCCCCCAAGTTGCGGGGGTAACCGGGGAGCTGTTTTTT
CASSPQVAGVTGELFF
>-|TRBJ2-7|-|TRBV5-1
TGCGCCAGCAAATACAATCCTGTGGCCTACGAGCAGTACTTC
CASKYNPVAYEQYF
>-|TRBJ2-5|TRBD1|TRBV7-8
TGTGCCAGCTCTCGGGACAGGTTGGGGGAGACCCAGTACTTC
CASSRDRLGETQYF
>-|TRBJ1-2|-|TRBV5-5
TGTGCCAGCAGCTTGGGGGGTCTTGGCTACACCTTC
CASSLGGLGYTF
>-|TRBJ2-2|-|TRBV7-2
TGTGCCAGCAGCTCTTACAAGAACACCGGGGAGCTGTTTTTT
CASSSYKNTGELFF
>-|TRBJ1-2|TRBD1|TRBV19
TGTGCCAGTAGTACAAATTCCGGGACAGGGGTAAGAGGCTACACCTTC
CASSTNSGTGVRGYTF
>few|TRBJ2-3|TRBD1|TRBV5-1
TGCGCCAGCAGCACAGGGGCAGCGTTTGATACGCAGTATTTT
CASSTGAAFDTQYF
>-|TRBJ1-1|-|TRBV6-5
TGTGCCAGCAGTTACGGGACCGCGAACACTGAAGCTTTCTTT
CASSYGTANTEAFF
>-|TRBJ1-6|-|TRBV5-1
TGCGCCAGCAGCGCTCCAGGGTGGAACGATAATTCACCCCTCCACTTT
CASSAPGWNDNSPLHF
>-|TRBJ1-6|TRBD1|TRBV18
TGTGCCAGCTCAAGGGGACAGGGGGCTGATTCACCCCTCCACTTT
CASSRGQGADSPLHF
>once|TRBJ1-1|-|TRBV7-9
TGTGCCAGCAGCACCCGCGGGGGGAACACTGAAGCTTTCTTT
CASSTRGGNTEAFF
>-|TRBJ2-7|TRBD1|TRBV5-1
TGCGCCAGCAGCCCGGGACAGACCTCCTACGAGCAGTACTTC
CASSPGQTSYEQYF
>-|TRBJ2-3|-|TRBV7-9
TGTGCCAGCAACCTTAAGGGGGGCACAGATACGCAGTATTTT
CASNLKGGTDTQYF
>-|TRBJ1-2|-|TRBV7-3
TGTGCCAGCAGCTTGGGTGGTGGCGGCTACGATGGCTACACCTTC
CASSLGGGGYDGYTF